This T cell receptor (beta chain) is drawn from a study of blood T cell repertoires in COVID-19. As processed by the authors: Reference gene primers were amplified, and this amplification served to estimate nucleated cell counts. TCRdb's copy holds only in-frame clones and misses some; the assay was immunoSEQ multiplex PCR. V, J and clone size were drawn from that table, and D and trimming were deduced from the DNA. The sample lists approximately 110,000 clones, 90% to 95% occurring once. This sequence was found in a man aged 50-59 years with COVID-19, enrolled during active disease. Sequenced input: peripheral blood.

The CDR3 here is CASSQDESGQETQYF. The CDR3 region has the DNA TGTGCCAGCAGCCAAGATGAATCGGGGCAAGAGACCCAGTACTTC. The chain links TRBV3-1 (or the pseudogene TRBV3-2) to TRBJ2-5, with a tentative D call TRBD2 (5 bases). Germline V gene data show CDR1 as LGHDT and CDR2 as YNNKEL (reference sequence). Trimming cost V 0 bases and J 2 bases, with 10 bases left between them. The CDR3 loop spans 15 amino acids.